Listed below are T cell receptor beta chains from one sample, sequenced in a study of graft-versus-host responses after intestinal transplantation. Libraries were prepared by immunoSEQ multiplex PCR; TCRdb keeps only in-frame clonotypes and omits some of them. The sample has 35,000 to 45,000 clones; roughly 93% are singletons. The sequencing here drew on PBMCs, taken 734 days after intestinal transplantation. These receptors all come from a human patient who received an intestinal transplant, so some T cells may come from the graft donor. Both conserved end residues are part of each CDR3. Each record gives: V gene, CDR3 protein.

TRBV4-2,CASSRTVKNRDRNGYTF
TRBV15,CATSRVKGEQYF
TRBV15,CATSRDREQNNEAFF
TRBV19,CASSTGGYEQYF
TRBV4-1,CASSQTGDTPDREQYF
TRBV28,CASSLTTAKMPSYEQYF
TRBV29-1,CSVRGRASNTGELFF
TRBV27,CASSWRAVAPNSPLHF
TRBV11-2,CASSFQGNTEAFF
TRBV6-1,CASSEVGSNEQFF
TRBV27,CASSPGYTGELFF
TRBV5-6,CASSPWTGYVDEAFF
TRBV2,CASLGPRVAQYF
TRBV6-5,CASSPRGRSYEQYF
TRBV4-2,CASSQDQRGGPDTQYF
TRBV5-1,CASSPTRAVPYEQYF
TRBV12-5,CASGLSQGLSGEQYF
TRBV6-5,CASRAPVNTEAFF
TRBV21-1,CASSPPQRTDTGELFF
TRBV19,CASSIDQETQYF
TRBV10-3,CASSRDWTGSYEQYF
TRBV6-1,CATCRVPSGANVLTF
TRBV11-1,CASSSEGELATPLHF
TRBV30,CAWRPGQLTDTQYF
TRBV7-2,CASSQGQQYTF
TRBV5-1,CASSPGWGRSMETQYF
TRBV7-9,CASSSGTLNTGELFF
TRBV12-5,CASGLVPSNRGRSEKLFF
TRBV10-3,CAISEGGVLASEQYF
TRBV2,CASRRGRYEQYF
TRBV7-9,CASSLDFGEQYF
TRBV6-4,CASGGLAYEQYF
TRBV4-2,CASSTGGVRTGYTF
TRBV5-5,CASRETGTGQWEQYF
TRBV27,CASRRQGFDQPQHF
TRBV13,CASSSGSRYGYTF
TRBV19,CASSPRPGLAGVANQETQYF
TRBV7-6,CASSLETRTDNQPQHF
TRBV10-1,CASRNNYNEQFF
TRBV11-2,CASSLATSGGSYNEQFF
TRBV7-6,CASSLSPGTAYNEQFF
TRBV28,CASIPGLAPLAKNIQYF
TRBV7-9,CASSLTTGPNYGYTF
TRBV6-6,CASSTILGHYEQYF
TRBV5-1,CASSLASHPNTEAFF
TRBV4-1,CASSQEGGVDEQYF
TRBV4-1,CASSSTSGVSDTQYF
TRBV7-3,CASSLIADSGANVLTF
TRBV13,CASSPKGQGHNEQFF
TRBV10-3,CPSGGGLAGAPCTDTQYF
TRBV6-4,CASSPSGASTDTQYF
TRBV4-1,CASSQGQGSGSTEAFF